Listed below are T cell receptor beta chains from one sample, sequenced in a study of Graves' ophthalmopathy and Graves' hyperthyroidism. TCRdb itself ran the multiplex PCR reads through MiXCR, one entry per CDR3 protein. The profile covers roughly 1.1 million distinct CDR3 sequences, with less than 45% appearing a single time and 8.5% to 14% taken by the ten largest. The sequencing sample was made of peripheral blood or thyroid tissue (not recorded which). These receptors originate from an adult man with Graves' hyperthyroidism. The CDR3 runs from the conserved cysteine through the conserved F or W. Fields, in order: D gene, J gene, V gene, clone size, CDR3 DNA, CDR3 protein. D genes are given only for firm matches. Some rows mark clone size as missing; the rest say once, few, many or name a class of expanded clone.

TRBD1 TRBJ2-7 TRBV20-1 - TGCAGTGCTAGTGCCACGCGACAGGGCTACGAGCAGTACTTC CSASATRQGYEQYF
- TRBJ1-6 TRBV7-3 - TGTGCCAGCAGCCGCCGAGGACAGTATAATTCACCCCTCCACTTT CASSRRGQYNSPLHF
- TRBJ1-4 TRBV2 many TGTGCCAGCAGGGCGGGTCCGGGACAAGGAAAACTGTTTTTT CASRAGPGQGKLFF
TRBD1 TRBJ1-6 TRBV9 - TGTGCCAGCAGCGTCCTCCCGGACAGGAGTAATTCACCCCTCCACTTT CASSVLPDRSNSPLHF
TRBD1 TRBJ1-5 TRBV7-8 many TGTGCCAGCAGCCGGGACAGGGTTGAGGGTCAGCCCCAGCATTTT CASSRDRVEGQPQHF
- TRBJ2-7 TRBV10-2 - TGTGCCAGCAGTTACTCGAAGGGCCAGGGGCGGTCGGCCTACGAGCAGTACTTC CASSYSKGQGRSAYEQYF
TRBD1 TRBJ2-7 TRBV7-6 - TGTGCCAGCAGCTTGGCCAGCGGACAGGGGACCGACGAGCAGTACTTC CASSLASGQGTDEQYF
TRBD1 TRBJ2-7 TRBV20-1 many TGCAGTGCTAGACGGGACAGGGCCTTCGAGCAGTACTTC CSARRDRAFEQYF
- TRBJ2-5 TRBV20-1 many TGCAGTGCTAGCGATTCTTTGACTAGGGGGGCCGAGACCCAGTACTTC CSASDSLTRGAETQYF
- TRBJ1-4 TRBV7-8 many TGTGCCAGCAGGAATCAGCTGAATGGTGAAAAACTGTTTTTT CASRNQLNGEKLFF
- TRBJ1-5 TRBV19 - TGTGCCAGTAGTATAAGGGGGGAGCCCCAGCATTTT CASSIRGEPQHF
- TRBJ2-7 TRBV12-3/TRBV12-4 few TGTGCCAGCAGCTTTCGTCCAGGCGAGCAGTACTTC CASSFRPGEQYF
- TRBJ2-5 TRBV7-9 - TGTGCCAGCACCGACCGGCAGAGGGACCAAGAGACCCAGTACTTC CASTDRQRDQETQYF
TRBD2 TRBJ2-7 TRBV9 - TGTGCCAGCAGTCCCCGGGAGGAAGTTTCCTACGAGCAGTACTTC CASSPREEVSYEQYF
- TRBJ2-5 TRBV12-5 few TGTGCTAGTGGTCTGGATCTAGCGCTGGGGGGACAAGAGACCCAGTACTTC CASGLDLALGGQETQYF
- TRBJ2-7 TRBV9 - TGTGCCAGCAGCGGGGACCCCTGGGCCTACGAGCAGTACTTC CASSGDPWAYEQYF
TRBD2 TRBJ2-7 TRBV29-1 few TGCAGCGCCAAAACGCGGGGGGTCGAGCAGTACTTC CSAKTRGVEQYF
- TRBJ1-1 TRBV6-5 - TGTGCCAGCAGTTACTCGAAGGCTTGGGTGCCTGAAGCCTTCTTT CASSYSKAWVPEAFF
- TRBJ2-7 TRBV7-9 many TGTGCCAGCAGCTCCCCCTTCGGACCTAGCTACGAGCAGTACTTC CASSSPFGPSYEQYF
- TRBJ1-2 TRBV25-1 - TGTGCCAGCTTAGACCGAGCCTATGGCTACACCTTC CASLDRAYGYTF
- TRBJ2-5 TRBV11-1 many TGTGCCAGCAGCGAACGCAGACAGGCCTTACAAGAGACCCAGTACTTC CASSERRQALQETQYF
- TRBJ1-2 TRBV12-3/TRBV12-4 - TGTGCCAGCAGTTTATCCCCCGCGACAGCACGTAGCTATGGCTACACCTTC CASSLSPATARSYGYTF
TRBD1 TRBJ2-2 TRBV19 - TGTGCCAGTACAGCACTCATCGGGACAGAGAGCACCGGGGAGCTGTTTTTT CASTALIGTESTGELFF
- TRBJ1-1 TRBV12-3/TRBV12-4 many TGTGCCAGCACGTTGGGCACTGAAGCTTTCTTT CASTLGTEAFF
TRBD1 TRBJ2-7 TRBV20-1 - TGCAGTGCCCGAGAACACAGGGGGCTCTACGAGCAGTACTTC CSAREHRGLYEQYF
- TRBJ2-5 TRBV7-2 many TGTGCCAGCAGCGGGACTTCCGGTCGGACCCAGTACTTC CASSGTSGRTQYF
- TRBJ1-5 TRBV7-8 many TGTGCCAGCAGCTTATACGGCAGGGTCAATCAGCCCCAGCATTTT CASSLYGRVNQPQHF
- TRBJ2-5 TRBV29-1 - TGCAGCGTGGAGGGTCGACGCCAGTACTTC CSVEGRRQYF
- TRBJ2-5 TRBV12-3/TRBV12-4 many TGTGCCAGCAATACACCCGGGGAGGAGACCCAGTACTTC CASNTPGEETQYF
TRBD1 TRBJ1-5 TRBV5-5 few TGTGCCAGCAGCTTGTTGTTCGTTCAGGGGGTCGGCAATCAGCCCCAGCATTTT CASSLLFVQGVGNQPQHF
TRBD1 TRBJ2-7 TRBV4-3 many TGCGCCAGCAGCCGGGGGACAGGGACCTCCTACGAGCAGTACTTC CASSRGTGTSYEQYF
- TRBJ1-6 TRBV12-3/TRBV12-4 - TGTGCCAGCACCGCGGGGCCTTCACCCCTCCACTTT CASTAGPSPLHF
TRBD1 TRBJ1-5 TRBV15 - TGTGCCACCAGCGACCCTCCGGGACAGGGGCCTGGATGGCCCCAGCATTTT CATSDPPGQGPGWPQHF
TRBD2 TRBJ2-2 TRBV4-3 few TGCGCCAGCAGCAAAGGGACTAGCGGGACCACCGGGGAGCTGTTTTTT CASSKGTSGTTGELFF
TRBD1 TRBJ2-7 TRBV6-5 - TGTGCCAGCAGCCCCGGACAGGGGGCGAACTACGAGCAGTACTTC CASSPGQGANYEQYF
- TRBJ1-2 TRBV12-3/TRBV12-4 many TGTGCCAGCAGCCTGACAGGACCCTCTGGCTACACCTTC CASSLTGPSGYTF
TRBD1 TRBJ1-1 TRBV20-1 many TGCAGTGCTAGTGAATCCGGGACAGGCAACACTGAAGCTTTCTTT CSASESGTGNTEAFF
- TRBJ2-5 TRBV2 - TGTGCCAGCAGTGCTAAAGACAGCAAAGAGACCCAGTACTTC CASSAKDSKETQYF
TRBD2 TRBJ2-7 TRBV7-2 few TGTGCCAGCGCGAAAACTAGCGGGGGTCTGGGGTACGAGCAGTACTTC CASAKTSGGLGYEQYF
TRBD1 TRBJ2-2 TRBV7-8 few TGTGCCAGCAGCCCCTCCGGGACAGGGGTTTCCGGGGAGCTGTTTTTT CASSPSGTGVSGELFF
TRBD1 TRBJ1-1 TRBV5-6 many TGTGCCAGCAGCGAACCCGGGACAGGGGTGGGAACTGAAGCTTTCTTT CASSEPGTGVGTEAFF
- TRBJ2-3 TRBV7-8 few TGTGCCAGCAGCCCTCACGCAGCAATGGGCACAGATACGCAGTATTTT CASSPHAAMGTDTQYF
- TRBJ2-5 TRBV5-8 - TGTGCCAGCAACTCGCTCATCCTCCAAGAGACCCAGTACTTC CASNSLILQETQYF
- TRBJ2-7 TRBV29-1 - TGCAGCGTTGGATGGCAGGGGATGCCCTACGAGCAGTACTTC CSVGWQGMPYEQYF